This TCR beta chain was profiled in a study of blood T cell repertoires in COVID-19. Study in general: Whether acute or convalescent, the COVID-19 samples came from the United States, Italy and Spain. Sources were T cells, B-cell-depleted T cells, or PBMCs; the material itself was cDNA or gDNA.

V trimming: 7 bases; J trimming: 7 bases; junction bases outside the gene matches: 5. The CDR3 is 14 residues long. Germline CDR1 reads SGHRS; CDR2 reads YFSETQ. Study processing details: Amplification of reference gene primers provided the estimated nucleated cell counts. The data were produced by immunoSEQ multiplex PCR, yet TCRdb's version contains in-frame clones alone and is incomplete. V, J and clone size derive from that table, while D and trimming were established from the DNA sequence. This table has roughly 56,000 clones, around 90% appearing once. The chain joins TRBV5-1 to TRBJ1-6; 10 bases are a match to TRBD1. This TCR was sampled from a man aged 45-60 years with active COVID-19. Sequencing input: peripheral blood. The CDR3 region has the DNA TGCGCCAGCTCCACGGGACAGGGGAATTCACCCCTCCACTTT. It is translated as CASSTGQGNSPLHF.